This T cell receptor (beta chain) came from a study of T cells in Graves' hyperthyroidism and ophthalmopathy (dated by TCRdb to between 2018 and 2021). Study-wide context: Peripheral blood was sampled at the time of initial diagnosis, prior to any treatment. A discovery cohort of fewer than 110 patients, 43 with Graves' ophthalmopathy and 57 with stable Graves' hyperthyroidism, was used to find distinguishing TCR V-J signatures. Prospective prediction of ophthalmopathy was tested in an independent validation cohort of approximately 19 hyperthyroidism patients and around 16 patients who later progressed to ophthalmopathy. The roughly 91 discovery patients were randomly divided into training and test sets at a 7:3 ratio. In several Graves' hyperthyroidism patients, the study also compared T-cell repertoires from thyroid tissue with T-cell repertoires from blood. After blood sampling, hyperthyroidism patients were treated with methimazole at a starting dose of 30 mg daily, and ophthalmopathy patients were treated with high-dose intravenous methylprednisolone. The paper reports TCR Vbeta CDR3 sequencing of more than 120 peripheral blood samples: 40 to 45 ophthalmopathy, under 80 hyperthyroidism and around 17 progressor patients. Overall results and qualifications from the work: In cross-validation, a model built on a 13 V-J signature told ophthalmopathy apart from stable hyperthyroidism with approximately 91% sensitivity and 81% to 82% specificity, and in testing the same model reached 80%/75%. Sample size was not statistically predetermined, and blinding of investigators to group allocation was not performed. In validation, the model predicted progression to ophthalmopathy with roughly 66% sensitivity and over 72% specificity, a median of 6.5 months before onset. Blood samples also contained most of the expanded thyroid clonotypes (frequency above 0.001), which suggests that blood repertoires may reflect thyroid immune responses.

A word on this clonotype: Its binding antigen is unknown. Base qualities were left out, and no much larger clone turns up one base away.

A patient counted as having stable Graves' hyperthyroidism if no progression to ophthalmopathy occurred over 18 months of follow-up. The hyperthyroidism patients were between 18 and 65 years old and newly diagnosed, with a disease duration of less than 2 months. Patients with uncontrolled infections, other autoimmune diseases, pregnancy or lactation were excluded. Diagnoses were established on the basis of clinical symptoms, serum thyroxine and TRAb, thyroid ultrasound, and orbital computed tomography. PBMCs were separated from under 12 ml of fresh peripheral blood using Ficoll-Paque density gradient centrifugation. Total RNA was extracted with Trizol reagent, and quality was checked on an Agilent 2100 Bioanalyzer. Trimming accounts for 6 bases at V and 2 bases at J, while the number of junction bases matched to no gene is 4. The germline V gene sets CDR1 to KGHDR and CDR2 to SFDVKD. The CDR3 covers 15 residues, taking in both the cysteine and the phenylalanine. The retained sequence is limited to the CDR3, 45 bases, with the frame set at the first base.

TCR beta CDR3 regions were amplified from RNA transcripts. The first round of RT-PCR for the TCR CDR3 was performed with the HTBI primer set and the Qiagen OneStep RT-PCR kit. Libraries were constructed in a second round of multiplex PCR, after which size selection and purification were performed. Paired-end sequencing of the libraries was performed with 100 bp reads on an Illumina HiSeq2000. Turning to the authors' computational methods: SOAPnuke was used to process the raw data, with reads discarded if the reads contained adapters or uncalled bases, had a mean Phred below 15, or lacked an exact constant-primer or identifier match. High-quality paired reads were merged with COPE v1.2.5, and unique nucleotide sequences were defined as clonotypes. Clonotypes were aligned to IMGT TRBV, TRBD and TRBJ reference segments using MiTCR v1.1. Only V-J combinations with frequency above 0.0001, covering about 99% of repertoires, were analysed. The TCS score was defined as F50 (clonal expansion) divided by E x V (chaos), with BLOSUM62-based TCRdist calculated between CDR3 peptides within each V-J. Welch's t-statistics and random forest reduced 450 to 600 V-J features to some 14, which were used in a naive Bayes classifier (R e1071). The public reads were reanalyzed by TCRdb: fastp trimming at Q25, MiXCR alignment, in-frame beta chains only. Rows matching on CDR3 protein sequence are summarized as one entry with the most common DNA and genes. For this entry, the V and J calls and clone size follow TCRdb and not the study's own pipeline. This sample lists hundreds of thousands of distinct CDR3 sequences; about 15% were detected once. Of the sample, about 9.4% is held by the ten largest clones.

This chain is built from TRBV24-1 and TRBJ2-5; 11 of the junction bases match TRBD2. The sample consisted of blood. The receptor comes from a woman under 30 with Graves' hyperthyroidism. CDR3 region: CATSQRTSGQETQYF. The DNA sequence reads TGTGCCACCAGTCAACGGACTAGCGGGCAAGAGACCCAGTACTTC.